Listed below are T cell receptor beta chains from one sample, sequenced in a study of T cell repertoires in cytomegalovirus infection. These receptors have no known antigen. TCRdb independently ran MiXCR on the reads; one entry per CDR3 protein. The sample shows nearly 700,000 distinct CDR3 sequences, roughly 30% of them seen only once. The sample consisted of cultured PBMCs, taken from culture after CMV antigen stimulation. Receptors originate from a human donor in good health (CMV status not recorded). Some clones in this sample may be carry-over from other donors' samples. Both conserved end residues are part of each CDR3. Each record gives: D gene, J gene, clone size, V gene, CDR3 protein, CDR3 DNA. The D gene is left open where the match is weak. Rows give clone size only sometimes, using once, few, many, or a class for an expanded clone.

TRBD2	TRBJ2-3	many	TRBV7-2	CASSPRTSGDTQYF	TGTGCCAGCAGCCCTCGGACTAGCGGAGATACGCAGTATTTT
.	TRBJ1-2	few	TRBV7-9	CASSLEDRWKNYGYTF	TGTGCCAGCAGCTTAGAGGACAGATGGAAAAACTATGGCTACACCTTC
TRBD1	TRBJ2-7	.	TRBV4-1	CASSHPAGTGGFEQYF	TGCGCCAGCAGCCACCCGGCCGGGACAGGGGGCTTTGAGCAGTACTTC
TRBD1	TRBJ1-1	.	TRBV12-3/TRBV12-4	CASSFGTGGYTEAFF	TGTGCCAGCAGTTTTGGGACAGGGGGGTACACTGAAGCTTTCTTT
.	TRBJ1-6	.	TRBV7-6	CASSAAPDPLHF	TGTGCCAGCAGCGCTGCCCCGGACCCCCTCCACTTT
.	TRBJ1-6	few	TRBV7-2	CASSLVTGPYNSPLHF	TGTGCCAGCAGCTTAGTGACGGGACCCTATAATTCACCCCTCCACTTT
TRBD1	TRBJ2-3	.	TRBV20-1	CSADDRGRTDTQYF	TGCAGTGCTGATGACAGGGGGCGCACAGATACGCAGTATTTT
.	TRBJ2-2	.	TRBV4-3	CASSQFSGTNTGELFF	TGCGCCAGCAGCCAATTTAGCGGAACGAACACCGGGGAGCTGTTTTTT
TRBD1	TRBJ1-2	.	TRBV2	CASRGTGAGGYTF	TGTGCCAGCAGGGGTACAGGGGCAGGAGGCTACACCTTC
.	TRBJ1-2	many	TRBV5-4	CASRAGEGYGYTF	TGTGCCAGCCGGGCAGGGGAGGGCTATGGCTACACCTTC
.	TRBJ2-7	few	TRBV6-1	CASSQRAPPYEQYF	TGTGCCAGCAGTCAGCGGGCACCACCCTACGAGCAGTACTTC
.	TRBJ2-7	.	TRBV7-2	CASSWSRQLYEQYF	TGTGCCAGCAGCTGGAGTCGACAGCTATACGAGCAGTACTTC
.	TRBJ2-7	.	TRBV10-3	CAISEYRGYEQYF	TGTGCCATCAGTGAGTATCGGGGCTACGAGCAGTACTTC
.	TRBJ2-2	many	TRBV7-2	CASSLGSGTGELFF	TGTGCCAGCAGCTTAGGGTCTGGGACCGGGGAGCTGTTTTTT
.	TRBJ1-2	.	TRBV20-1	CSAREEDSTRSYTF	TGCAGTGCTAGAGAAGAGGACAGTACCAGGAGCTACACCTTC
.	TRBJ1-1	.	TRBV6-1	CASSEQGRETEAFF	TGTGCCAGCAGTGAACAGGGAAGGGAGACTGAAGCTTTCTTT
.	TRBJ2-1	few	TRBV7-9	CASSNGGSLGREQFF	TGTGCCAGCAGCAACGGGGGTAGTCTCGGGCGCGAGCAGTTCTTC
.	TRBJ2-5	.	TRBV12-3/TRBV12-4	CASSLVALETQYF	TGTGCCAGCAGTTTAGTAGCCCTAGAGACCCAGTACTTC
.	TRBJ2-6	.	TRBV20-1	CSARTSSGANVLTF	TGCAGTGCTAGGACCAGCTCTGGGGCCAACGTCCTGACTTTC
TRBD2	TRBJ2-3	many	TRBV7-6	CASSFSGRNTDTQYF	TGTGCCAGCAGCTTTAGCGGGAGGAACACAGATACGCAGTATTTT
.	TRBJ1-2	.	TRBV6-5	CASSRLNSGGYTF	TGTGCCAGCAGCAGACTTAACAGCGGGGGCTACACCTTC
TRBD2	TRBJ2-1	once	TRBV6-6	CASSYSPLAGGRNEQFF	TGTGCCAGCAGTTACTCGCCACTAGCGGGGGGACGCAATGAGCAGTTCTTC
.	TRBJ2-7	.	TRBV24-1	CATSDFPSSPYEQYF	TGTGCCACCAGTGATTTCCCCAGCAGTCCCTACGAGCAGTACTTC
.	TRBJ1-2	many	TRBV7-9	CASSYSNYGYTF	TGTGCCAGCAGCTATAGTAACTATGGCTACACCTTC
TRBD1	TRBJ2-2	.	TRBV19	CASSITGGGSGELFF	TGTGCCAGTAGTATCACAGGGGGCGGGTCCGGGGAGCTGTTTTTT